A selection of T cell receptor beta chains follows, all from one sample in a study of response to subunit inactivated influenza vaccine. TCRdb analysed the RT-PCR reads with MiXCR anew, one entry per CDR3 protein. Altogether 650,000 to 700,000 distinct CDR3 sequences are present, 15% to 17% being singletons, with the ten largest covering around 10%. The input for sequencing was PBMCs from blood, taken about 13 days after vaccination. Every receptor here comes from a man aged 50-59 years who received an inactivated influenza vaccine. Both conserved end residues are part of each CDR3. D genes are given only for firm matches. Clone size appears in some rows only: once, few, many, or a class for an expanded clone.

NA	NA	TRBJ1-5	TRBV7-2	CASSRDGLTTSTDTQHF	TGTGCCAGCAGCCGAGACGGGCTGACAACTAGCACAGATACGCAGCATTTT
NA	NA	TRBJ1-1	TRBV3-1	CASSQDRWRHGAFF	TGTGCCAGCAGCCAAGATCGTTGGCGGCACGGAGCTTTCTTT
NA	TRBD1	TRBJ2-1	TRBV3-1	CASSHLPGGSYNEQFF	TGTGCCAGCAGCCACCTTCCAGGGGGTTCGTACAATGAGCAGTTCTTC
NA	NA	TRBJ2-1	TRBV15	CATSRGDIYNEQFF	TGTGCCACCAGCAGGGGAGACATTTACAATGAGCAGTTCTTC
few	NA	TRBJ2-1	TRBV3-1	CASSHARAIRGNEQFF	TGTGCCAGCAGCCACGCTCGGGCCATCCGGGGGAATGAGCAGTTCTTC
NA	TRBD2	TRBJ2-1	TRBV28	CASSLTRLAYSNEQFF	TGTGCCAGCAGTTTGACGAGACTAGCTTACAGCAATGAGCAGTTCTTC
many	NA	TRBJ2-7	TRBV5-6	CASSLERERVKSSYEQYF	TGTGCCAGCAGCTTGGAACGAGAGCGGGTAAAGAGCTCCTACGAGCAGTACTTC
NA	NA	TRBJ1-4	TRBV29-1	CSVGHEEGTRKF	TGCAGCGTTGGCCACGAGGAGGGGACCAGAAAGTTT
NA	TRBD1	TRBJ2-2	TRBV29-1	CSALTGATFANTGELFF	TGCAGCGCATTAACAGGGGCGACGTTCGCGAACACCGGGGAGCTGTTTTTT
NA	TRBD1	TRBJ2-1	TRBV11-1	CASSQQGDSYNEQFF	TGTGCCAGCAGCCAACAGGGGGATTCCTACAATGAGCAGTTCTTC
many	NA	TRBJ2-1	TRBV18	CASSPLSGEQFF	TGTGCCAGCTCACCACTATCCGGTGAGCAGTTCTTC
once	NA	TRBJ2-3	TRBV24-1	CATSDSTTTGSATQYF	TGTGCCACCAGTGACTCAACAACGACAGGTTCGGCTACGCAGTATTTT
few	TRBD1	TRBJ2-1	TRBV5-1	CASSLVGWDRAVDEQFF	TGCGCCAGCAGCTTGGTAGGGTGGGACAGGGCCGTCGATGAGCAGTTCTTC
NA	NA	TRBJ2-7	TRBV7-2	CASSLNRGGEQYF	TGTGCCAGCAGCCTTAACAGGGGAGGGGAGCAGTACTTC
many	TRBD1	TRBJ2-2	TRBV7-8	CASSRTGTTGELFF	TGTGCCAGCAGCCGGACAGGGACCACCGGGGAGCTGTTTTTT
NA	TRBD2	TRBJ2-1	TRBV6-1	CASRRRTSGVLSGNEQFF	TGTGCCAGCAGGCGCCGGACTAGCGGGGTACTTAGTGGGAATGAGCAGTTCTTC
many	TRBD1	TRBJ1-5	TRBV27	CASSITGGLSNQPQHF	TGTGCCAGCAGTATAACAGGGGGCCTTAGCAATCAGCCCCAGCATTTT
few	NA	TRBJ2-7	TRBV11-2	CASSLEDRTEQYF	TGTGCCAGCAGCTTAGAGGACAGAACTGAGCAGTACTTC
NA	TRBD2	TRBJ2-1	TRBV20-1	CSARGMTSGRAGEQFF	TGCAGTGCTAGGGGCATGACTAGCGGGAGGGCGGGTGAGCAGTTCTTC
NA	TRBD2	TRBJ2-3	TRBV29-1	CSVLLAGGDTQYF	TGCAGCGTTCTACTAGCGGGAGGAGATACGCAGTATTTT
few	NA	TRBJ2-4	TRBV20-1	CSMLREDTQYF	TGCAGCATGTTGAGGGAGGATACGCAGTACTTC
NA	NA	TRBJ2-3	TRBV20-1	CSAGAMGQSTDTQYF	TGCAGTGCGGGGGCGATGGGGCAAAGCACAGATACGCAGTATTTT
few	NA	TRBJ2-1	TRBV28	CASGGTAPYNEQFF	TGTGCCAGCGGGGGGACGGCCCCCTACAATGAGCAGTTCTTC
NA	TRBD2	TRBJ2-7	TRBV28	CASSYGGGVGEQYF	TGTGCCAGCAGTTATGGCGGGGGGGTGGGGGAGCAGTACTTC
many	NA	TRBJ1-1	TRBV20-1	CSALSYQARNTEAFF	TGCAGTGCTCTCTCTTATCAGGCACGAAACACTGAAGCTTTCTTT
NA	NA	TRBJ2-1	TRBV6-2/TRBV6-3	CASTTRVGTSAYNEQFF	TGTGCCAGCACTACCCGGGTAGGGACCTCCGCCTACAATGAGCAGTTCTTC